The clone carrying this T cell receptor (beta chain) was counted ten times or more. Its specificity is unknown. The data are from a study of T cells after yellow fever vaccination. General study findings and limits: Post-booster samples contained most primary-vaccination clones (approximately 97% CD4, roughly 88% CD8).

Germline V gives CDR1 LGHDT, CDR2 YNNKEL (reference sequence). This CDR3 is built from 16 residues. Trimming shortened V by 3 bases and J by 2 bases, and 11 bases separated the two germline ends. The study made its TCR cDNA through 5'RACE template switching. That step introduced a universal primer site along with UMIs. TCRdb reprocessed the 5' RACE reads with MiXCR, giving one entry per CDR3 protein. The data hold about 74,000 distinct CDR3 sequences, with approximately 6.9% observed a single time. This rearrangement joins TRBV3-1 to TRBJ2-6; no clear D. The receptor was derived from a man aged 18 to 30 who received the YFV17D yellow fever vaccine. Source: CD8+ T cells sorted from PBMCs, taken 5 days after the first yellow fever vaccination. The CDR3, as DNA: TGTGCCAGCAGCCACAAGAAGGGTGCTGGGGCCAACGTCCTGACTTTC. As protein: CASSHKKGAGANVLTF.